The 25 T cell receptor beta chains given below trace back to one sample, sequenced in a study of blood T cell repertoires in COVID-19. Generated by immunoSEQ multiplex PCR, the TCRdb table keeps only in-frame clones and is missing some. The sample holds hundreds of thousands of clones, around 86% seen once. The sample was PBMCs or T cells enriched from blood (not recorded which). These receptors were taken from a man in his forties or fifties who had recovered from COVID-19.

The chain is built from TRBV5-6 and TRBJ2-3; 7 bases are a match to TRBD2. The germline gives CDR1 SGHDT, CDR2 YYEEEE. The CDR3 contains 13 residues. V lost 4 bases to trimming and J lost 2 bases; unmatched junction nucleotides: 1. CDR3 protein: CASSRDYTDTQYF. For the CDR3, the DNA is TGTGCCAGCAGCCGGGACTACACAGATACGCAGTATTTT.

The J gene is TRBJ1-4, the V gene TRBV10-1, with D maybe TRBD1 (6 bases). The ends were cut back, 4 bases at V and 7 bases at J, with 13 bases in the middle. The CDR3 is 14 amino acids. Germline assignment: CDR1 WNHNN and CDR2 SYGVQD (reference sequence). Written as DNA, the CDR3 is TGCGCCAGCAGTGCATTACAGGGTGCTGAAAAACTGTTTTTT. Its translation is CASSALQGAEKLFF.

This sequence joins TRBV6-5 and TRBJ1-3; D remains ambiguous. The CDR3 totals 13 residues. Germline-derived CDR1 and CDR2 are MNHEY and SVGAGI. The V end lost 2 bases, the J end lost 7 bases, and 9 bases lay between the germline ends. The CDR3 nucleotides are TGTGCCAGCAGTTACCGCGACGGGAACACCATATATTTT. This encodes CASSYRDGNTIYF.

The chain combines TRBV6-5 with TRBJ2-3, with TRBD2 matching 7 bases. The CDR3 has 13 residues. The junction had 3 bases not matched to a gene; V was cut back by 4 bases and J by 5 bases. Per the germline V gene, CDR1 is MNHEY and CDR2 is SVGAGI. The CDR3 protein is CASSWTRGDTQYF. In DNA, the CDR3 is TGTGCCAGCAGTTGGACTAGAGGAGATACGCAGTATTTT.

The rearrangement joins TRBV28 to TRBJ2-1; D is uncertain. V was trimmed by 7 bases and J by 6 bases, leaving 16 bases between them. CDR1 MDHEN and CDR2 SYDVKM come from the germline V gene. The CDR3 length is 14 residues. The CDR3, as DNA: TGTGCCAGCACCCTTAGCATTGGCGGCAATGAGCAGTTCTTC. Its translation is CASTLSIGGNEQFF.

The chain carries TRBV28 and TRBJ2-1; D is unclear. Germline CDR1 and CDR2: MDHEN and SYDVKM. The CDR3 is 15 amino acids. The V and J ends lost 4 bases and 0 bases respectively, with 10 bases between them. Here the CDR3 reads CASSSPTSSYNEQFF. Here the CDR3 DNA reads TGTGCCAGCAGTTCCCCCACGAGCTCCTACAATGAGCAGTTCTTC.

This chain joins TRBV5-6 and TRBJ2-5; 8 nucleotides align to TRBD1. With 0 bases clipped from V and 6 bases from J, the junction kept 4 bases outside the gene matches. This CDR3 spans 14 amino acids. CDR1 is SGHDT and CDR2 is YYEEEE in the germline V gene. The CDR3 DNA follows: TGTGCCAGCAGCTTGGGGACAGGGCGAAAGACCCAGTACTTC. Translation gives CASSLGTGRKTQYF.

Turning to this clone: The identical CDR3 is also encoded by other nucleotide sequences in the sample. The chain recombines TRBV28 with TRBJ2-7; TRBD2 agrees at 13 bases. The CDR3 length is 15 residues. J lost 4 bases, V lost 0 bases, and 0 bases had no gene match. CDR1 and CDR2 from the germline V gene are MDHEN and SYDVKM. CDR3 DNA: TGTGCCAGCAGTTTATGGACTAGCGGGAGGTACGAGCAGTACTTC. Its protein is CASSLWTSGRYEQYF.

CDR3 sequence reads: CASSSPGGTNEKLFF. CDR3 DNA sequence: TGTGCCAGCAGTTCCCCAGGGGGCACTAATGAAAAACTGTTTTTT. The rearrangement joins TRBV28 to TRBJ1-4; TRBD1 matches at 8 bases. With V trimmed by 4 bases and J by 2 bases, 3 bases remained unmatched. This CDR3 is built from 15 residues. The germline V gene has CDR1 MDHEN and CDR2 SYDVKM.

The table lists this clone with a count of one. The CDR3 DNA reads TGTGCCAGCATCCCCCCACAGGCTATTGTAGGGGGCTACACCTTC. It translates to CASIPPQAIVGGYTF. The chain links TRBV6-5 to TRBJ1-2, with TRBD1 as a possible D gene (5 bases). CDR3 size: 15 residues. The germline V gene encodes CDR1 MNHEY and CDR2 SVGAGI. V lost 7 bases, J lost 8 bases, and 23 bases lay in between.

The rearrangement links TRBV13 to TRBJ2-4, with 12 bases matching TRBD2. CDR1 is PRHDT and CDR2 is FYEKMQ in the germline V gene (reference sequence). The length of the CDR3 is 15 residues. Trimming at V came to 5 bases and at J to 8 bases, leaving 7 bases not matched to a gene. The chain's CDR3 is CASSLHLAGGDIQYF. The CDR3 region has the DNA TGTGCCAGCAGCCTACACCTAGCGGGAGGGGACATTCAGTACTTC.

CDR3 loop: CASSLQAHTQIGNTQYF. The CDR3 nucleotides are TGCGCCAGCAGCTTGCAAGCCCATACACAGATAGGAAATACGCAGTATTTT. This chain connects TRBV5-1 to TRBJ2-3; D ambiguous. This CDR3 is built from 17 residues. The V end was cut by 1 base, the J end by 7 bases, with 22 bases between. Germline CDR1 and CDR2: SGHRS and YFSETQ.

This clone was seen a few times. This chain connects TRBV2 to TRBJ1-2; TRBD1 might be the D (6 bases). Germline assignment: CDR1 SNHLY and CDR2 FYNNEI. There are 15 residues in the CDR3. V was clipped by 2 bases and J by 4 bases, with 14 bases between them. The DNA for the CDR3 is TGTGCCAGCAGTGAACGGCAGGGGTTTACCTATGGCTACACCTTC. This gives the protein CASSERQGFTYGYTF. The variable domain in full, completed from reference TRBV2 and TRBJ1-2, reads EPEVTQTPSHQVTQMGQEVILRCVPISNHLYFYWYRQILGQKVEFLVSFYNNEISEKSEIFDDQFSVERPDGSNFTLKIRSTKLEDSAMYFCASSERQGFTYGYTFGSGTRLTVV.

The chain has TRBV29-1 and TRBJ2-7, with TRBD2 matching over 7 bases. The CDR3 loop spans 13 amino acids. The germline V gene encodes CDR1 SQVTM and CDR2 ANQGSEA. Trimming removed 4 bases from V and 4 bases from J; junction bases left unmatched: 7. In nucleotides, the CDR3 is TGCAGCGTTGCCAAAGGGAGGGATTACGAGCAGTACTTC. Translation: CSVAKGRDYEQYF.

The V call is TRBV9, the J call TRBJ1-1, with D unresolved. V lost 3 bases to trimming and J lost 3 bases, with 9 bases between them. CDR3 length equals 13 residues. Germline lookup yields CDR1 SGDLS and CDR2 YYNGEE. CDR3 region: CASSARRYTEAFF. The DNA for the CDR3 is TGTGCCAGCAGCGCCCGGAGATACACTGAAGCTTTCTTT.

This chain connects TRBV7-9 to TRBJ1-5; D unresolved. Germline loops: CDR1 SEHNR, CDR2 FQNEAQ (reference sequence). This CDR3 is 13 amino acids long. Trimming pared 2 bases from V and 8 bases from J, leaving 10 bases between. CDR3 region: CASSLIADEPQHF. In DNA form, the CDR3 reads TGTGCCAGCAGCTTAATAGCCGATGAGCCCCAGCATTTT. The full variable domain, its missing parts supplied by reference TRBV7-9 and TRBJ1-5, is DTGVSQNPRHKITKRGQNVTFRCDPISEHNRLYWYRQTLGQGPEFLTYFQNEAQLEKSRLLSDRFSAERPKGSFSTLEIQRTEQGDSAMYLCASSLIADEPQHFGDGTRLSIL.

The V call is TRBV7-9, the J call TRBJ1-1; 8 bases map to TRBD1. CDR1 is SEHNR, CDR2 FQNEAQ, per germline (reference sequence). V was pared by 4 bases and J by 3 bases, with 10 bases of the junction left unmatched. The CDR3 totals 16 residues. CDR3 protein: CASSWALTGEDTEAFF. The CDR3 bases are TGTGCCAGCAGCTGGGCCTTGACAGGGGAGGACACTGAAGCTTTCTTT.

The genes are TRBV12-3 or TRBV12-4 and TRBJ1-6, with no clear D. The CDR3 has 12 amino acids. V was pared by 4 bases and J by 14 bases, with 12 bases between. CDR3 DNA: TGTGCCAGCAGTTGGGAGGGAGCCTCCCTCCACTTT. Protein: CASSWEGASLHF.

The J gene is TRBJ2-3, the V gene TRBV19; TRBD2 agrees at 7 bases. V was clipped by 6 bases and J by 4 bases; unmatched bases: 4. The germline CDR1 and CDR2 sequences are LNHDA and SQIVND (reference sequence). The CDR3 loop spans 13 amino acids. In DNA form, the CDR3 reads TGTGCCAGTAGACCCCTAGCGGCAGATACGCAGTATTTT. This sequence encodes CASRPLAADTQYF.

This chain connects TRBV11-3 to TRBJ2-7; D is undetermined. Looked up from germline, CDR1 is SGHNT and CDR2 is YENEEA. The V end was cut by 5 bases, the J end by 4 bases, with 12 bases between. There are 13 residues in the CDR3. Here the CDR3 reads CASSIGEAYEQYF. CDR3 nucleotides: TGTGCCAGCAGCATTGGAGAGGCGTACGAGCAGTACTTC.

The chain recombines TRBV6-2 or TRBV6-3 with TRBJ1-1; 10 nucleotides align to TRBD1. Germline loops: CDR1 MNHEY, CDR2 SVGEGT. Losses at the gene ends were 5 bases for V and 4 bases for J; bases not matched to a gene: 7. The length of the CDR3 is 15 residues. CDR3 nucleotides: TGTGCCAGCAGTACCCCGGACAGGGGGGTCACTGAAGCTTTCTTT. This encodes CASSTPDRGVTEAFF.

CDR3 nucleotide sequence: TGTGCCAGCAGCTCACGGACTAGCGGGATCTACAATGAGCAGTTCTTC. It specifies CASSSRTSGIYNEQFF. The chain carries TRBV7-2 and TRBJ2-1; 12 bases match TRBD2. Germline V CDR1 and CDR2: SGHTA, FQGNSA. V was clipped by 4 bases and J by 3 bases; unmatched bases: 4. The CDR3 covers 16 residues.

The chain uses TRBV29-1 and TRBJ2-5; D perhaps matches TRBD2 (6 bases). V lost 2 bases to trimming and J lost 7 bases, with 17 bases between them. The germline V gene encodes CDR1 SQVTM and CDR2 ANQGSEA. CDR3 length: 14 amino acids. CDR3 bases: TGCAGCGTTGAAAACGCGGGGCGATTGATGACCCAGTACTTC. It translates to CSVENAGRLMTQYF.

The gene calls are TRBV30 and TRBJ2-1; D call uncertain. The V gene's germline CDR1 is GTSNPN and CDR2 SVGIG (reference sequence). CDR3 length equals 14 residues. The V and J ends lost 1 base and 5 bases respectively, with 12 bases between them. In DNA, the CDR3 is TGTGCCTGGAGTGAACGAGGTGGAAACAATGAGCAGTTCTTC. This encodes CAWSERGGNNEQFF.

This chain links TRBV6-5 with TRBJ1-5, with 7 bases matching TRBD1. With 4 bases clipped from V and 5 bases from J, the junction kept 8 bases outside the gene matches. The CDR3 totals 15 residues. Germline V gene data show CDR1 as MNHEY and CDR2 as SVGAGI. CDR3 DNA: TGTGCCAGCAGTTCCGGGACAGAAACAGATCAGCCCCAGCATTTT. Residues: CASSSGTETDQPQHF.